This T cell receptor beta chain was observed in a study of blood T cell repertoires in COVID-19. Across the study: Sources were T cells, B-cell-depleted T cells, or PBMCs; the material itself was cDNA or gDNA.

Here immunoSEQ multiplex PCR was the method, and the copy in TCRdb shows in-frame clones only, minus some. Altogether around 100,000 clones are present, 80% to 90% being singletons, with the ten largest covering approximately 2.5%. With 1 base clipped from V and 2 bases from J, the junction kept 3 bases outside the gene matches. The CDR3 contains 14 residues. Germline V gene sequence: CDR1 GTSNPN, CDR2 SVGIG (reference sequence). The sequenced sample was PBMCs or T cells enriched from blood (not recorded which). This chain uses TRBV30 with TRBJ1-1; 8 bases fit TRBD1. The clonotype comes from a woman aged 45 to 65 who had recovered from COVID-19. CDR3 bases: TGTGCCTGGAGTGGGGGACAGGTCAACACTGAAGCTTTCTTT. It codes for CAWSGGQVNTEAFF.